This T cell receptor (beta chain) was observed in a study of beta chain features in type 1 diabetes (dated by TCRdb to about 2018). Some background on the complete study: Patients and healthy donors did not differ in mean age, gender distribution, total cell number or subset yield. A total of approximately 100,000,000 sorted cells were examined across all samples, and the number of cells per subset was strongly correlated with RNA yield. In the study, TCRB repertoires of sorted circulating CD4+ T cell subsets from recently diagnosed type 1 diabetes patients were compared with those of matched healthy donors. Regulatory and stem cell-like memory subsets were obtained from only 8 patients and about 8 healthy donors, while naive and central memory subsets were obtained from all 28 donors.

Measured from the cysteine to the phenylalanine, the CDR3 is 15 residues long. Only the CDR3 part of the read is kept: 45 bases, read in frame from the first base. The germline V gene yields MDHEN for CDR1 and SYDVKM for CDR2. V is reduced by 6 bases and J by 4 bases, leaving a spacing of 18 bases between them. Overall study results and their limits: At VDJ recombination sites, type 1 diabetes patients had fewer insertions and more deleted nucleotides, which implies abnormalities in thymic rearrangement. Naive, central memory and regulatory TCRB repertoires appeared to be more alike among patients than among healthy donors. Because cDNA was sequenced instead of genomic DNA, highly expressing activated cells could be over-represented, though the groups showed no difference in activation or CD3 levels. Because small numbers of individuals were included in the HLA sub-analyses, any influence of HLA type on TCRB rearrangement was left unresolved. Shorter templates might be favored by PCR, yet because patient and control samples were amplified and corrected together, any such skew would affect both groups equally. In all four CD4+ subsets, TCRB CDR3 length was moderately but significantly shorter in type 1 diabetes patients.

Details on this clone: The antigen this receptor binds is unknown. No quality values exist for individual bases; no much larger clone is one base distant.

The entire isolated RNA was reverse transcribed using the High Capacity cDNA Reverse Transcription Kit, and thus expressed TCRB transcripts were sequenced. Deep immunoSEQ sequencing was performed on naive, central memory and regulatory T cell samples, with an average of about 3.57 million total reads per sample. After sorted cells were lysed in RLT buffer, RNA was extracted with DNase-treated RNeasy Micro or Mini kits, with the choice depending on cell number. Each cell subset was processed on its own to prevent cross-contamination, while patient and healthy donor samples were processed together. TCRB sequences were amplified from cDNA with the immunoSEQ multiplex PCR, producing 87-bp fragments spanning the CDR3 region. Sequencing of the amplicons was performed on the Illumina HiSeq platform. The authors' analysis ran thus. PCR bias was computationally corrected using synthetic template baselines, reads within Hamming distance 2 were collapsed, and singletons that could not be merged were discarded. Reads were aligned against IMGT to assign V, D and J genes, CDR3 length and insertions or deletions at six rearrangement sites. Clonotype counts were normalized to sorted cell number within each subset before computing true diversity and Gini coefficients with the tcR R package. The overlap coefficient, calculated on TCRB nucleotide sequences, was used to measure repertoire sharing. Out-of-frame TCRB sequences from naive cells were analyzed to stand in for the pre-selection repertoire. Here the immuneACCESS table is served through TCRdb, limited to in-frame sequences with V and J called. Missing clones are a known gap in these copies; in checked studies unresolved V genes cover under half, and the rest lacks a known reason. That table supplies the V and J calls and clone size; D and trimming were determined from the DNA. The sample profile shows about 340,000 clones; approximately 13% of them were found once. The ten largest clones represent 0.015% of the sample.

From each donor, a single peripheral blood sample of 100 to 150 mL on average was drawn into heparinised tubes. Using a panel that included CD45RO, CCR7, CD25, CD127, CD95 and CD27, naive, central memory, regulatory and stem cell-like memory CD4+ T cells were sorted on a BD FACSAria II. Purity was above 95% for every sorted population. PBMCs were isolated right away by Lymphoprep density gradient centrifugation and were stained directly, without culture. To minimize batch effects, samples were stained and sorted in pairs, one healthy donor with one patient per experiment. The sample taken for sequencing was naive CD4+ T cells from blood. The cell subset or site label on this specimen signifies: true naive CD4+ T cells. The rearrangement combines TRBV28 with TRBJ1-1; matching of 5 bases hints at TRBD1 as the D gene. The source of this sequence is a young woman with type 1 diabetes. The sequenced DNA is TGTGCCAGCAGCCTGGCCAGAACAGGTCGCACTGAAGCTTTCTTT. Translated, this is CASSLARTGRTEAFF.